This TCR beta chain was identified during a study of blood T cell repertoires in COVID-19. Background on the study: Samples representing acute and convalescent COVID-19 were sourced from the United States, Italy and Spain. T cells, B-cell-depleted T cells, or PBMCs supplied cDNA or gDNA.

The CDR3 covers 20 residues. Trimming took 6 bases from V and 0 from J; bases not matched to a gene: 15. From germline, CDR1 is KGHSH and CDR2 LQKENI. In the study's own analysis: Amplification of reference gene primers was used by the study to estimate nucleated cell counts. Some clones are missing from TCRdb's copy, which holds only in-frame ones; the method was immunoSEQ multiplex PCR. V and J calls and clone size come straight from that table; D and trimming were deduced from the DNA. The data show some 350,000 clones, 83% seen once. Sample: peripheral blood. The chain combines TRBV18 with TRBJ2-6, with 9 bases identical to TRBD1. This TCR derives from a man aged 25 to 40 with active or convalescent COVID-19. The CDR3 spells CASSPTLGTGQSSGANVLTF. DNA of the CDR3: TGTGCCAGCTCCCCTACCCTAGGGACAGGGCAAAGCTCTGGGGCCAACGTCCTGACTTTC.